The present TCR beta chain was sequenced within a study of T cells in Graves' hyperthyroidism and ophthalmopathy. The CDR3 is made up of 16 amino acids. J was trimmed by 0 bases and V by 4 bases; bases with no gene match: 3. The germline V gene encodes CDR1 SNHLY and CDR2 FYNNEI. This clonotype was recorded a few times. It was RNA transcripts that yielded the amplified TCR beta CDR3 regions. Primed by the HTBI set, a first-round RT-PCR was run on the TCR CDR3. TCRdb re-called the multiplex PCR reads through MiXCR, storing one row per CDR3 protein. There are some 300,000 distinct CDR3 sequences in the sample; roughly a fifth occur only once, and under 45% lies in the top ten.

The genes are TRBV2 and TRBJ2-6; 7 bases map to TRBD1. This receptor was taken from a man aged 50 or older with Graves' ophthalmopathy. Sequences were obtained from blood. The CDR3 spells CASSVGTASGANVLTF. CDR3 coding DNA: TGTGCCAGCAGTGTAGGGACAGCCTCTGGGGCCAACGTCCTGACTTTC. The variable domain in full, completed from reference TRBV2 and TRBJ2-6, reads EPEVTQTPSHQVTQMGQEVILRCVPISNHLYFYWYRQILGQKVEFLVSFYNNEISEKSEIFDDQFSVERPDGSNFTLKIRSTKLEDSAMYFCASSVGTASGANVLTFGAGSRLTVL.